The clone carrying this T cell receptor (beta chain) was detected a few times. This record belongs to a study of T cells in Graves' hyperthyroidism and ophthalmopathy. TCR beta CDR3 sequences were amplified from RNA transcripts. TCR CDR3 underwent first-round RT-PCR with the HTBI primer set. In TCRdb, the multiplex PCR reads were re-called with MiXCR into one record per CDR3 protein. Of 500,000 to 550,000 distinct CDR3 sequences listed, about a fifth are singletons. Germline values: CDR1 SNHLY, CDR2 FYNNEI. V was cut by 7 bases and J by 0 bases, with 7 bases left in between. The CDR3 contains 14 residues. No progression to ophthalmopathy during 18 months of follow-up defined stable disease.

The origin of this receptor is a man younger than 35 with Graves' hyperthyroidism. The chain links TRBV2 to TRBJ1-6; no clear D. The sequenced material came from blood. The CDR3 loop is CASMVSSYNSPLHF. The DNA of the CDR3 is TGTGCCAGCATGGTGAGCTCCTATAATTCACCCCTCCACTTT.